This T cell receptor (beta chain) was captured in a study of blood T cell repertoires in COVID-19. Overall study: Sample material is recorded as cDNA or gDNA derived from T cells, B-cell-depleted T cells, or PBMCs.

The CDR3 runs 14 residues. V shed 5 bases, J shed 5 bases, and the junction held 9 bases outside the gene matches. The germline V gene has CDR1 GTSNPN and CDR2 SVGIG (reference sequence). The data were produced by immunoSEQ multiplex PCR, yet TCRdb's version contains in-frame clones alone and is incomplete. This sample has roughly 50,000 clones, with roughly 86% found just once. This receptor was obtained from an older woman with acute or convalescent COVID-19. The V gene is TRBV30, the J gene TRBJ1-5; 7 bases align to TRBD1. Sequenced material: peripheral blood. CDR3 nucleotide sequence: TGTGCCTGGGGCCCCGGGACAGTAGATCAGCCCCAGCATTTT. It translates to CAWGPGTVDQPQHF.